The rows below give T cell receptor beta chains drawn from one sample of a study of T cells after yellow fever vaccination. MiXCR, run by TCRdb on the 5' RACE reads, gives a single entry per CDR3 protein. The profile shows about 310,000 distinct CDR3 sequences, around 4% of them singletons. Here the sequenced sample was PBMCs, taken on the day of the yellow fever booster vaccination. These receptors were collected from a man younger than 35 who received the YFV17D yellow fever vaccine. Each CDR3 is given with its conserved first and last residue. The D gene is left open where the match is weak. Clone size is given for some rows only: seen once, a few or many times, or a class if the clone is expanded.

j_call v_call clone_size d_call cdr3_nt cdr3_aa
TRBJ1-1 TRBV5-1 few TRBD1 TGCGCCAGCAGCATGGGACAGGAGATCACTGAAGCTTTCTTT CASSMGQEITEAFF
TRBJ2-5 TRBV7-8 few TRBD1 TGTGCCAGCAGCTTAACTCGGACAGGTCGTAGAGAGACCCAGTACTTC CASSLTRTGRRETQYF
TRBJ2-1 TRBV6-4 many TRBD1 TGTGCCAGCAGTCCCACAGGGGATTACAATGAGCAGTTCTTC CASSPTGDYNEQFF
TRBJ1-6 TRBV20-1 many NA TGCAGTGCTAGAGGAATAGGGTGGCTTGCACCCCTCCACTTT CSARGIGWLAPLHF
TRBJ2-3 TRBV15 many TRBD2 TGTGCCACCAGCAGAGATCTAGCGGGGGCAGATACGCAGTATTTT CATSRDLAGADTQYF
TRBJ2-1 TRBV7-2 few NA TGTGCCAGCAGCGGGACGGGGACGGGGGTCTACAATGAGCAGTTCTTC CASSGTGTGVYNEQFF
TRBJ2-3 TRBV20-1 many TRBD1 TGCAGTGCTGCCCCGGGACAGGGGAGCACAGATACGCAGTATTTT CSAAPGQGSTDTQYF
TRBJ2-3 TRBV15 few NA TGTGCCACCAGCAAGGGCGGGGGCCTGGAAGATACGCAGTATTTT CATSKGGGLEDTQYF
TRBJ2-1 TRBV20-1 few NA TGCAGTGCTAGAACGCTTTACAATGAGCAGTTCTTC CSARTLYNEQFF
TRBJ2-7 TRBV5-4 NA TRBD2 TGTGCCAGCAGCCAAGCGGGACTAATCTACGAGCAGTACTTC CASSQAGLIYEQYF
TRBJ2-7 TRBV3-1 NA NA TGTGCCAGCAGCCAACGGCCGGGCCCCTACTACGAGCAGTACTTC CASSQRPGPYYEQYF
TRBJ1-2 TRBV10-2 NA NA TGCGCCAGCAGTGAGACAGGAGGCGGCTACACCTTC CASSETGGGYTF
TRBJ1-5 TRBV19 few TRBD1 TGTGCCAGTAGTACAAACAGGGGAGGGAGCAATCAGCCCCAGCATTTT CASSTNRGGSNQPQHF
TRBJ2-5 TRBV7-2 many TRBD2 TGTGCCAGCAGCTTAGTGAGAGCGGGGGGGACCCAAGAGACCCAGTACTTC CASSLVRAGGTQETQYF
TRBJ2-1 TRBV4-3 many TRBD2 TGCGCCAGCAGCCAACTAGCGGGGGGGAATTACAATGAGCAGTTCTTC CASSQLAGGNYNEQFF
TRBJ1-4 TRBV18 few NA TGTGCCAGCTCCCAAATGGGGGGTGCAACTAATGAAAAACTGTTTTTT CASSQMGGATNEKLFF
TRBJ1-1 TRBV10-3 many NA TGTGCCATCAGCACCCCAAGCACTGAAGCTTTCTTT CAISTPSTEAFF
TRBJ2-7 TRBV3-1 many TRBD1 TGTGCCAGCAGCCAGAACAGGGGCTACGAGCAGTACTTC CASSQNRGYEQYF